This paragraph covers one T cell receptor (beta chain) sequence. This specimen belongs to a study of blood T cell repertoires in COVID-19. Across the whole study: Two negative PCRs, clearance, or symptom resolution characterized the recovered Cohort 3 donors. Samples came from the United States, Italy and Spain, spanning acute and convalescent COVID-19. Sources were T cells, B-cell-depleted T cells, or PBMCs; the material itself was cDNA or gDNA.

Clones were read by immunoSEQ multiplex PCR, and TCRdb kept only the in-frame ones, dropping some. Among a few hundred thousand clones listed, approximately 87% were seen once. This receptor was taken from a man aged 35-49 years in a cohort exposed to, infected with or recovered from COVID-19 (not recorded which). The sequencing sample was made of PBMCs or T cells enriched from blood (not recorded which).

CDR3 loop: CASSPGGTEANYGYTF. DNA for the CDR3: TGTGCCAGCTCACCAGGCGGGACGGAAGCTAACTATGGCTACACCTTC. The chain employs TRBV18 and TRBJ1-2; the D gene is possibly TRBD1 (5 bases). CDR3 length equals 16 residues. Looked up from germline, CDR1 is KGHSH and CDR2 is LQKENI. Trimming left V 2 bases short and J 0 bases short, with 13 bases between. Supplemented by reference TRBV18 and TRBJ1-2, the full variable domain reads NAGVMQNPRHLVRRRGQEARLRCSPMKGHSHVYWYRQLPEEGLKFMVYLQKENIIDESGMPKERFSAEFPKEGPSILRIQQVVRGDSAAYFCASSPGGTEANYGYTFGSGTRLTVV.